This TCR beta chain derives from a study of CD8+CD57+ T cells in acquired aplastic anemia (dated by TCRdb to 2016 to 2019). The study in broad terms: A mean of about 3 ug of DNA, ranging from roughly 0.17 to 30 ug, was extracted from sorted CD4+ and CD8+ cells. CD8+CD57+ expansion was defined as frequency above the mean frequency observed in healthy subjects.

Profiling of TCR beta VDJ combinations and CDR3 sequences used genomic DNA as the template. TCR repertoire sequencing was run on an Illumina HiSeq 2000. As for the authors' bioinformatics: Repertoires were assessed using TRBV/TRBJ rearrangement plots, CDR3 size and DJ length profiles, and Simpson's diversity index. Whichever DNA sequence was most abundant in the deep sequencing data was defined as the immunodominant clone. CDR3 amino acid sequences were checked for sharing between subjects and were compared against published repertoires and the VDJdb database. The public reads were quality trimmed at Q25 with fastp and then assembled into clones with MiXCR by TCRdb, keeping productive beta chains. Every CDR3 protein is listed once, alongside the most common genes and DNA of its rows. Here the V and J calls rest on TCRdb's processing, not on the authors' analysis. The sample profile shows 200,000 or so distinct CDR3 sequences; around 47% of them were found once. The ten top clones hold 9.7% of the sample.

On this clonotype itself: It has no known antigen specificity. No base quality information exists; no much larger clone differs at one position.

Points the paper makes about the study in general: CD8+ Simpson's diversity did not differ significantly between patients and healthy controls (P=0.060). Roughly 30 CD8+ CDR3 sequences were shared between patients and controls but appeared highly expressed in patients and within their immunodominant clones.

Flow cytometry had shown CD8+CD57+ cell expansion in the patients selected for sequencing. Every patient had a diagnosis of severe acquired aplastic anemia based on International Study of Aplastic Anemia and Agranulocytosis and Camitta criteria. No therapy had been received by the patients at the time of blood sampling. TCR repertoires of sorted CD4+ and CD8+ blood T cells from severe aplastic anemia patients and healthy subjects were deep-sequenced in the study. In the USA, patient enrollment took place under clinicaltrials.gov protocols 00001620, 01623167, 00001397, 00071045, 00081523 and 00961064. Ficoll-Paque density gradient centrifugation was used to isolate peripheral blood mononuclear cells. Before DNA extraction, CD4+ and CD8+ T cells were sorted by FACS or by magnetic beads. Sample: sorted CD4+, CD8+, or CD8+CD57+ T cells (not recorded which) from PBMCs. The TCR comes from a human donor with aplastic anemia.

The CDR3 protein sequence reads: CASSQRGAEKLFF. The nucleotide sequence reads as follows: TGTGCCAGCAGCCAACGGGGGGCGGAAAAACTGTTTTTT. The rearrangement joined TRBV3-1 to TRBJ1-4; a tentative D call is TRBD1 (6 bases match). V is pared back by 2 bases and J by 8 bases, with 9 bases lying between the germline termini. CDR1 and CDR2 are drawn from the germline V gene (reference sequence): LGHDT, YNNKEL. Inclusive of the bounding cysteine and phenylalanine, the CDR3 is 13 residues long. Only the CDR3 DNA stays, 39 bases, in frame from base 1.